This T cell receptor beta chain was sequenced for a study of breast tumors, draining lymph nodes, adjacent tissues. Findings and caveats of the study: Compared with lymph nodes, tumors were less diverse; compared with nontumor tissue, more.

This clonotype was seen ten or more times. The antigen is unknown. This CDR3 contains 15 residues. CDR1 SNHLY and CDR2 FYNNEI come from the germline V gene. The V segment lost 2 bases and the J segment 6 bases; nucleotides outside the gene matches: 4. Using its own MiXCR run on the multiplex PCR reads, TCRdb lists one record per CDR3 protein. The sample holds 47,000 or so distinct CDR3 sequences, under 30% seen once. The sequence came from a female donor with breast cancer. Some clones in this sample may be carry-over from other donors' samples. Sequenced: breast tumor tissue. The V gene is TRBV2, the J gene TRBJ2-2; 9 positions agree with TRBD2. In nucleotides, the CDR3 is TGTGCCAGCAGTGAAAGGGGACTAGCCCCCGGGGAGCTGTTTTTT. This codes for CASSERGLAPGELFF. The variable domain in full, with the rest retrieved from reference TRBV2 and TRBJ2-2, is EPEVTQTPSHQVTQMGQEVILRCVPISNHLYFYWYRQILGQKVEFLVSFYNNEISEKSEIFDDQFSVERPDGSNFTLKIRSTKLEDSAMYFCASSERGLAPGELFFGEGSRLTVL.